This T cell receptor (beta chain) was sequenced in a study of regulatory T cells in long-lasting Graves disease. Study in general: By definition, persistent Graves' disease involved antithyroid drugs for over 5 years alongside positive TSH receptor antibodies. Points from the study as a whole: Patients whose Graves' disease persisted exhibited lower TCR diversity than those newly diagnosed.

J lost 5 bases, V lost 7 bases, and 5 bases had no gene match. The germline V gene encodes CDR1 KGHDR and CDR2 SFDVKD. This CDR3 has 14 amino acids. This clonotype was detected only a few times. Its target is not known. Construction of the TCR beta libraries employed iRepertoire HTBI primers in conjunction with Arm-PCR of CDR3 regions. Authors' methods: The identification of approximately 62 TRBV and roughly 14 TRBJ segments was made across samples. TCRdb recomputed calls from the multiplex PCR reads with MiXCR, one row per CDR3 protein. V and J calls and clone size were set by TCRdb, not the authors. The sample contains some 470,000 distinct CDR3 sequences, roughly 21% of which appear only once. Documented time point: persistent/refractory GD, antithyroid drugs over 5 years with positive TRAb. PBMCs provided the RNA from which the TCR library was made. EDTA tubes collected nine milliliters of peripheral blood.

The clonotype originates from a female donor with Graves disease. The chain joins TRBV24-1 to TRBJ1-5; 9 bases are a match to TRBD1. The sample here was peripheral blood mononuclear cells (PBMCs), taken when the disease was refractory, from a patient treated with antithyroid drugs. The CDR3 protein is CATSQQGADQPQHF. CDR3 DNA: TGTGCCACCAGCCAACAGGGGGCGGATCAGCCCCAGCATTTT.